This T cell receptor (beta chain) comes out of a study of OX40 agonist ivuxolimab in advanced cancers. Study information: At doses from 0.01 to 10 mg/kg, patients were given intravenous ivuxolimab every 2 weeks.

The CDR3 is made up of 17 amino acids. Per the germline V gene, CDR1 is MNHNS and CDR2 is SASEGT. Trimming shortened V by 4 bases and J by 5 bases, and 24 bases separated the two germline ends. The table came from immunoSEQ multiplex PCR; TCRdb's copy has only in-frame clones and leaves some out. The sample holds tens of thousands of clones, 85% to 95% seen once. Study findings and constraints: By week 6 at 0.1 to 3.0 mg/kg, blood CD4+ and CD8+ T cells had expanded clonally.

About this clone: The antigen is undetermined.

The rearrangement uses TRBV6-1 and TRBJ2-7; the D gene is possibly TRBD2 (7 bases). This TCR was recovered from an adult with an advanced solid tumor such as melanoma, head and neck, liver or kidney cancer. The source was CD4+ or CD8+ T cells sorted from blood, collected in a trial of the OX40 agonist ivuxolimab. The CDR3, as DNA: TGTGCCAGCAGTGGGAGTTTTCGGGGGGCGGGGTACGACGAGCAGTACTTC. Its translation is CASSGSFRGAGYDEQYF.